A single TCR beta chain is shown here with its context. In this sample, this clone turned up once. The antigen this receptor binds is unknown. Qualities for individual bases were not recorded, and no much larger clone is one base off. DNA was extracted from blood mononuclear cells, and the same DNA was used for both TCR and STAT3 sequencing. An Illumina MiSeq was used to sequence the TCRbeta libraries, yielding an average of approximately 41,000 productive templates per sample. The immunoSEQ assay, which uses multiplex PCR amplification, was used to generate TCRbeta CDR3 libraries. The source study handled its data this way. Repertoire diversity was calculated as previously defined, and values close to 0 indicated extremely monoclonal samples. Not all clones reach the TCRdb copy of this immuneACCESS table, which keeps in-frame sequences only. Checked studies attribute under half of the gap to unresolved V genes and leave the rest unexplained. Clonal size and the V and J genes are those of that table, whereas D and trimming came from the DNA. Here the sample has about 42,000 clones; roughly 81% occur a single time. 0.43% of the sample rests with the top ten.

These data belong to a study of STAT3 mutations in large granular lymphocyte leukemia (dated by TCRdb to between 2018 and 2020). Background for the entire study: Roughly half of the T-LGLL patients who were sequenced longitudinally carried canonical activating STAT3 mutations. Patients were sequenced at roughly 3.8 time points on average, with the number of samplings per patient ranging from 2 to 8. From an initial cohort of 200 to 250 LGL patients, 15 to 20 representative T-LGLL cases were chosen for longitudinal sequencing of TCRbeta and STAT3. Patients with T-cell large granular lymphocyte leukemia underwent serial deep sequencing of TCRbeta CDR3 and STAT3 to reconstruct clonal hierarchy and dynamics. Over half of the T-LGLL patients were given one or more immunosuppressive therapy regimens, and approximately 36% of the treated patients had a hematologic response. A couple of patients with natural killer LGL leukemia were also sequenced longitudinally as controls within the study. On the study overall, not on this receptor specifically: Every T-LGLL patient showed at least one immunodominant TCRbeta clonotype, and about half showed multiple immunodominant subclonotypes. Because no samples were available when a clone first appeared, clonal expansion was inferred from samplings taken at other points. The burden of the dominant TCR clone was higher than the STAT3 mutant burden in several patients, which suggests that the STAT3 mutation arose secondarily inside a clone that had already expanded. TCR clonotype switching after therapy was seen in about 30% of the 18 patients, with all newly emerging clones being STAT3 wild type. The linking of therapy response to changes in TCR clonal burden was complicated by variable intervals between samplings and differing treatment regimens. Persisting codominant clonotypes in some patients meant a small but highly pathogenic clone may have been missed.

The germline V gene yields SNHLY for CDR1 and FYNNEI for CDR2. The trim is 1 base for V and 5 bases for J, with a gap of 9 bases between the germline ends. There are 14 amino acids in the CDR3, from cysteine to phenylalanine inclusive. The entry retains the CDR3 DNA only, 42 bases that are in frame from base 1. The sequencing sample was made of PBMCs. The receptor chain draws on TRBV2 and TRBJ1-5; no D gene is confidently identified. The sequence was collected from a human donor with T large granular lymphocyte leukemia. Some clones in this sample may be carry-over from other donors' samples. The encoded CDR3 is CASSEVVRDQPQHF. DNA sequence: TGTGCCAGCAGTGAAGTGGTCAGAGATCAGCCCCAGCATTTT.